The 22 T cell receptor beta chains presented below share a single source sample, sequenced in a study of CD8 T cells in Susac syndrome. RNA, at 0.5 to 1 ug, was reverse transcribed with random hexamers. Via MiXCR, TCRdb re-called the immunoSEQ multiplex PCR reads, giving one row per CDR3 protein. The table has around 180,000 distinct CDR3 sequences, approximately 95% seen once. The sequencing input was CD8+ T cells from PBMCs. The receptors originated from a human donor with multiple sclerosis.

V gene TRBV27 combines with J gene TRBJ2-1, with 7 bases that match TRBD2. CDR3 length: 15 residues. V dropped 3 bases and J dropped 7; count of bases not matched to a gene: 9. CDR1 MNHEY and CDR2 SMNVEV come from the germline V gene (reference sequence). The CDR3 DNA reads TGTGCCAGCAGTTTTCAACCGGGAGGTGCGAATGAGCAGTTCTTC. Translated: CASSFQPGGANEQFF.

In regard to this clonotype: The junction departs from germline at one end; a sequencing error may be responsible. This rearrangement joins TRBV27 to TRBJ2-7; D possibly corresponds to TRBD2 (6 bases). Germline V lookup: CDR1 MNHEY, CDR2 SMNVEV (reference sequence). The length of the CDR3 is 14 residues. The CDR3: CASSPPGGLRELYF. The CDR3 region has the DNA TGTGCCAGCAGTCCCCCCGGAGGGCTTCGGGAGCTGTACTTC.

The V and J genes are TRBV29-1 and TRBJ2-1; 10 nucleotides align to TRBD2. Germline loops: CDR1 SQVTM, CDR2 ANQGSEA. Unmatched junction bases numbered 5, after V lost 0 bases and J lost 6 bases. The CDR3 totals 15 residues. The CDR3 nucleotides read TGCAGCGTTGAAGAGGAGGCTAGCGGGAGCAATGAGCAGTTCTTC. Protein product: CSVEEEASGSNEQFF.

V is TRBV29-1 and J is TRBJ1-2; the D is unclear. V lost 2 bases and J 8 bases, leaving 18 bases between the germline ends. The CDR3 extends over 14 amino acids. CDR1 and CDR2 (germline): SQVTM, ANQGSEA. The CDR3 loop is CSVETNQASGGYTF. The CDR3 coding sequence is TGCAGCGTTGAAACTAATCAGGCTTCGGGCGGCTACACCTTC. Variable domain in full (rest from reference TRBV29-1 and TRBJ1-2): SAVISQKPSRDICQRGTSLTIQCQVDSQVTMMFWYRQQPGQSLTLIATANQGSEATYESGFVIDKFPISRPNLTFSTLTVSNMSPEDSSIYLCSVETNQASGGYTFGSGTRLTVV.

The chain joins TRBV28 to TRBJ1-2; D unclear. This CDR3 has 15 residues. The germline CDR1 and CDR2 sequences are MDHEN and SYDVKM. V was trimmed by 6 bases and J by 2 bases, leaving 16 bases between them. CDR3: CASRYDPDTNYGYTF. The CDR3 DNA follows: TGTGCCAGCAGATACGACCCGGATACAAACTATGGCTACACCTTC.

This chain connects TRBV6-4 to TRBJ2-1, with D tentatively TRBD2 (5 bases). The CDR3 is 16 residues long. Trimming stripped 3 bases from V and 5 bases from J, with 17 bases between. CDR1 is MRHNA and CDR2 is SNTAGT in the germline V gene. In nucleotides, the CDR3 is TGTGCCAGCAGTGAAGCCGACGGGTCCGGGGACAATGAGCAGTTCTTC. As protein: CASSEADGSGDNEQFF.

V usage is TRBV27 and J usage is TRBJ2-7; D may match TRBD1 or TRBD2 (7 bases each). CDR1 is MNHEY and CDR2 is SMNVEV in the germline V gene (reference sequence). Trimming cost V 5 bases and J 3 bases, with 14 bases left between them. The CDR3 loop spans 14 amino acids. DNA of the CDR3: TGTGCCAGCAGTCAGGGGGGGCTAGGCTACGAGCAGTACTTC. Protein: CASSQGGLGYEQYF.

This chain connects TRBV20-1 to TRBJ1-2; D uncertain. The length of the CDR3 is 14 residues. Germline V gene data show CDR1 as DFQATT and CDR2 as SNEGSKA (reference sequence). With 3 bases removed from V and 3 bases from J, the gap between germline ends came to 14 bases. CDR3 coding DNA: TGCAGTGCTAGTCAAGTCGTCCTCGACTATGGCTACACCTTC. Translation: CSASQVVLDYGYTF.

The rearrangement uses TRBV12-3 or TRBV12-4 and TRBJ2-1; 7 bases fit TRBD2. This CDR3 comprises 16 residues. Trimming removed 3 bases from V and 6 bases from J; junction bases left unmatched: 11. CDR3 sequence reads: CASSLAGLKGVNEQFF. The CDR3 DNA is TGTGCCAGCAGTTTGGCGGGACTAAAGGGAGTCAATGAGCAGTTCTTC.

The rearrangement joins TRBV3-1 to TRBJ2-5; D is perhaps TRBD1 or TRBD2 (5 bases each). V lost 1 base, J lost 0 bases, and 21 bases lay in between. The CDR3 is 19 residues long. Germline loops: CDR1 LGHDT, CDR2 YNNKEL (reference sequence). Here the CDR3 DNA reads TGTGCCAGCAGCCAAGCCTTTCCTTTTGCGCAGGGAGACCAAGAGACCCAGTACTTC. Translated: CASSQAFPFAQGDQETQYF.

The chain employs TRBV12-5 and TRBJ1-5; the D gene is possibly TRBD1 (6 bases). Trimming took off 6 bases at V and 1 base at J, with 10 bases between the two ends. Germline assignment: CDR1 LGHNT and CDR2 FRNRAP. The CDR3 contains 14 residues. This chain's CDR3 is CASGRDTSNQPQHF. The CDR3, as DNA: TGTGCTAGTGGCAGGGACACAAGCAATCAGCCCCAGCATTTT.

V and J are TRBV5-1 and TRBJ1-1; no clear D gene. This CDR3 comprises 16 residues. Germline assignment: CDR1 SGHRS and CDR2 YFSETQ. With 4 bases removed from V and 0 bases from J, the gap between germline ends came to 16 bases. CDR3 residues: CASSPPDLTMNTEAFF. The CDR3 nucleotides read TGCGCCAGCAGCCCCCCCGATCTGACGATGAACACTGAAGCTTTCTTT. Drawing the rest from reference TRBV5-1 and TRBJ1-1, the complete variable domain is KAGVTQTPRYLIKTRGQQVTLSCSPISGHRSVSWYQQTPGQGLQFLFEYFSETQRNKGNFPGRFSGRQFSNSRSEMNVSTLELGDSALYLCASSPPDLTMNTEAFFGQGTRLTVV.

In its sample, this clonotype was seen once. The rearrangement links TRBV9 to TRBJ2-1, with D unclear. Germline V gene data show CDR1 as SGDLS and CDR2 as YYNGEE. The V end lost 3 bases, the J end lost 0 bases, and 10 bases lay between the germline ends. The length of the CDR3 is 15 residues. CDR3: CASSAGRSSYNEQFF. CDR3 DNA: TGTGCCAGCAGCGCTGGCCGTAGCTCCTACAATGAGCAGTTCTTC.

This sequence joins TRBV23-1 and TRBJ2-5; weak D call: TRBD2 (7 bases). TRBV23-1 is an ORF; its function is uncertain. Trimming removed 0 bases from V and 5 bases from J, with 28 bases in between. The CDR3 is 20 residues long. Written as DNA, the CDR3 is TGCGCCAGCAGTCAATCGACACGGGACATTACCCTCGACGGGGGGGAGACCCAGTACTTC. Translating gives CASSQSTRDITLDGGETQYF.

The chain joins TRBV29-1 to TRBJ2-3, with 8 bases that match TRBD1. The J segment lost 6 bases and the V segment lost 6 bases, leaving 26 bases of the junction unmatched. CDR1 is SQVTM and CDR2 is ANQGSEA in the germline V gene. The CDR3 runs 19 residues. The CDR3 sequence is CSVPGTGLYLMDTGDTQYF. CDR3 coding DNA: TGCAGCGTCCCGGGGACAGGTCTTTACCTAATGGACACAGGGGATACGCAGTATTTT.

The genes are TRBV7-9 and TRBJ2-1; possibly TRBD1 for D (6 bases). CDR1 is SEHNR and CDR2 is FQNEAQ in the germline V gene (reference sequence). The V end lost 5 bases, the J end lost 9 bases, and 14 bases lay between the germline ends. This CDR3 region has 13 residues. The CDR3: CASSTTYRVEQFF. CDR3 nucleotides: TGTGCCAGCAGCACAACGTACAGGGTTGAGCAGTTCTTC.

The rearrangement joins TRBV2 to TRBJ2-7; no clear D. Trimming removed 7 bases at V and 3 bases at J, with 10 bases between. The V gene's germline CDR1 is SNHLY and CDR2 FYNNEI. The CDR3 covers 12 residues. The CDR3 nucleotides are TGTGCCAGCATAGGAAGGGACTACGAGCAGTACTTC. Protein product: CASIGRDYEQYF.

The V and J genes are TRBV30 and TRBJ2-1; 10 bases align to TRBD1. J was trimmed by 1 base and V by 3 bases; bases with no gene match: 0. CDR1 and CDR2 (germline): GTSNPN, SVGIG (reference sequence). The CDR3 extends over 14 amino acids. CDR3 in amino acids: CAWRGQGSYNEQFF. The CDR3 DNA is TGTGCCTGGAGGGGACAGGGGTCCTACAATGAGCAGTTCTTC.

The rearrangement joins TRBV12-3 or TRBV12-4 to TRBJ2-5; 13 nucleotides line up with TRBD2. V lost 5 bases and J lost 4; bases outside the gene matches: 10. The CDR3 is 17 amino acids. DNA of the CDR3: TGTGCCAGCAGTAAACCCCGGACTAGCGGGAGTGGAGAGACCCAGTACTTC. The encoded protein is CASSKPRTSGSGETQYF.

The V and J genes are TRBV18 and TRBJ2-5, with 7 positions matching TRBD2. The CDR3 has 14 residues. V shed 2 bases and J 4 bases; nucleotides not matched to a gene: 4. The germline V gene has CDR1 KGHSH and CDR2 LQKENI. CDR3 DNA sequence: TGTGCCAGCTCACCAAGCGGGACGGCAGAGACCCAGTACTTC. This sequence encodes CASSPSGTAETQYF.

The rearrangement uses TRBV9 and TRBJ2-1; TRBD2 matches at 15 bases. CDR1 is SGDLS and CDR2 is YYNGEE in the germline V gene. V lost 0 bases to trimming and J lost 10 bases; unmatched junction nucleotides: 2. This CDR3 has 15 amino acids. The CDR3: CASSVGGLAGGEQFF. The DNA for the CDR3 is TGTGCCAGCAGCGTAGGGGGACTAGCGGGAGGAGAGCAGTTCTTC.

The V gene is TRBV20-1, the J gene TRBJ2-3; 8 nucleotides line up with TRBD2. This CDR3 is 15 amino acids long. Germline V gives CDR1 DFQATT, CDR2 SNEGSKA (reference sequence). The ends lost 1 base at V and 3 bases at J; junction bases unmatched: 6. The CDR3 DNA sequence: TGCAGTGCTAGAGCGGTAGCGGGGCGTACAGATACGCAGTATTTT. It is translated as CSARAVAGRTDTQYF.